These 7 T cell receptor beta chains originate from one sample sequenced in a study of cytomegalovirus exposure and HLA in healthy donors. The PCR made use of 60 Vbeta and 13 Jbeta primers. Profiling relied on immunoSEQ multiplex PCR, and the TCRdb table lists in-frame clones only, not all of them. The table includes around 130,000 clones, around two thirds detected once. The sample consisted of PBMCs. These receptors came from a woman aged 40-49 years in good health and CMV-seropositive.

This clone has a single count. The genes are TRBV28 and TRBJ2-5, with a possible D match to TRBD2 (6 bases). The CDR3 consists of 15 residues. Looked up from germline, CDR1 is MDHEN and CDR2 is SYDVKM. V was clipped by 6 bases and J by 7 bases, with 21 bases between them. The CDR3 region is CASSPIGLPGGTQYF. For the CDR3, the DNA is TGTGCCAGCAGCCCCATAGGACTACCTGGGGGGACCCAGTACTTC.

This chain links TRBV4-2 with TRBJ1-4; 7 bases fit TRBD1. Germline V CDR1 and CDR2: LGHNA, YNFKEQ. The CDR3 sequence is 14 residues long. Losses at the gene ends were 1 base for V and 8 bases for J; bases not matched to a gene: 4. CDR3 region: CASSQGQGGEKLFF. The DNA for the CDR3 is TGTGCCAGCAGCCAAGGACAGGGTGGGGAAAAACTGTTTTTT.

The chain employs TRBV29-1 and TRBJ1-1; D may be TRBD1 (5 bases). Deletions cut 0 bases from V and 6 bases from J, with 11 bases between. The CDR3 has 13 amino acids. Germline values: CDR1 SQVTM, CDR2 ANQGSEA. The CDR3 reads CSVEEGGVAEAFF. The CDR3 coding sequence is TGCAGCGTTGAAGAAGGAGGGGTGGCTGAAGCTTTCTTT.

The V and J genes are TRBV9 and TRBJ2-7, with 9 nucleotides matching TRBD2. Looked up from germline, CDR1 is SGDLS and CDR2 is YYNGEE. This CDR3 contains 15 residues. V lost 4 bases and J lost 6; bases outside the gene matches: 11. The CDR3 is CASSPLAGDYGEQYF. The CDR3 nucleotides read TGTGCCAGCAGCCCATTAGCGGGAGATTACGGCGAGCAGTACTTC.

This chain connects TRBV10-3 to TRBJ2-2; TRBD1 matches at 8 bases. CDR1 and CDR2 (germline): ENHRY, SYGVKD. With 0 bases clipped from V and 2 bases from J, the junction kept 5 bases outside the gene matches. The CDR3 totals 17 residues. CDR3 DNA: TGTGCCATCAGTGAGTCTCAAGGGACAGGAAACACCGGGGAGCTGTTTTTT. Encoded protein: CAISESQGTGNTGELFF.

The gene calls are TRBV5-1 and TRBJ1-4; D unclear. Germline CDR1 reads SGHRS; CDR2 reads YFSETQ. V was cut by 4 bases and J by 0 bases, with 7 bases left in between. This CDR3 comprises 14 residues. CDR3 residues: CASSPTATNEKLFF. As DNA, the CDR3 is TGCGCCAGCAGCCCTACAGCAACTAATGAAAAACTGTTTTTT.

V and J are TRBV9 and TRBJ1-3; D is possibly TRBD1 (5 bases). The V end lost 7 bases, the J end lost 0 bases, and 17 bases lay between the germline ends. This CDR3 is 16 amino acids long. The germline V gene encodes CDR1 SGDLS and CDR2 YYNGEE. The CDR3 sequence is CASGKGPESSGNTIYF. CDR3 DNA sequence: TGTGCCAGCGGGAAGGGGCCTGAGAGCTCTGGAAACACCATATATTTT.